This TCR beta chain was retrieved from a study of T-cell memory formation after mild COVID-19. Across the study: TCR clustering was largely donor specific.

Points from the study as a whole: Later expanders leaned CD4+, whereas clones that contracted between day 15 and 85 were balanced CD4/CD8. Shrinking CD4+ clones resided mostly in CM and EM, and CD8+ ones in EMRA.

Details on this clonotype: The target antigen is unknown.

With constant-segment primers, 5'RACE yielded cDNA libraries of TCR alpha and TCR beta that carried sample barcodes and UMIs. MiXCR was run by TCRdb on the 5' RACE reads, yielding one entry per CDR3 protein. Among 80,000 to 90,000 distinct CDR3 sequences listed, 20% to 30% were seen once. With 5 bases clipped from V and 2 bases from J, the junction kept 4 bases outside the gene matches. The CDR3 totals 15 residues. From germline, CDR1 is SEHNR and CDR2 FQNEAQ (reference sequence). The rearrangement joins TRBV7-9 to TRBJ2-2; 8 bases line up with TRBD1. The origin of this receptor is a young man who had mild COVID-19 (a few samples of this study predate the infection). Cell type and time point are not known. Sequences were obtained from PBMCs or a T cell subset sorted from them (not recorded which). The CDR3 reads CASSPTGGNTGELFF. In DNA form, the CDR3 reads TGTGCCAGCAGCCCAACAGGGGGAAACACCGGGGAGCTGTTTTTT.